This T cell receptor beta chain was observed in a study of cytomegalovirus exposure and HLA in healthy donors. Study-wide points: In a later analysis, HLA-C alleles had the fewest associated TCRs, DRB1 alleles the most. What was likely a sequencing artifact was a cluster of highly shared sequence variants. Some TCR beta chains (over 150 of them) were listed as cytomegalovirus-associated. It was only CMV serostatus that was available as immune exposure information.

This CDR3 is built from 18 residues. Germline lookup yields CDR1 SGHNT and CDR2 YENEEA. V was pared by 3 bases and J by 2 bases, with 10 bases of the junction left unmatched. Both 60 Vbeta primers and 13 Jbeta primers went into the PCR. Clones were sequenced by immunoSEQ multiplex PCR, and TCRdb holds only the in-frame ones, with some missing. The listing contains about 88,000 clones. About this clone itself: Its antigen is still unknown.

The genes are TRBV11-3 and TRBJ2-3; 11 bases agree with TRBD2. The clonotype comes from a girl aged 5 to 17 in good health and CMV-seropositive. The sequenced sample was PBMCs. For the CDR3, the DNA is TGTGCCAGCAGCTTTCTGGGCAGACTAGCGGGGAACACAGATACGCAGTATTTT. It encodes CASSFLGRLAGNTDTQYF.